The 9 T cell receptor beta chains reported below all come from one sample, sequenced in a study of blood T cell repertoires in COVID-19. Profiling relied on immunoSEQ multiplex PCR, and the TCRdb table lists in-frame clones only, not all of them. The sample has roughly 65,000 clones, roughly 81% seen once. Sequencing was done on a sample of peripheral blood. These receptors originate from a man older than 75 with acute or convalescent COVID-19.

This sequence joins TRBV4-1 and TRBJ1-4; D unresolved. Trimming left V 4 bases short and J 9 bases short, with 18 bases between. Germline loops: CDR1 MGHRA, CDR2 YSYEKL. The CDR3 is 15 residues long. The DNA of the CDR3 is TGCGCCAGCAGCCGAGCCCTCGTAGTTGGGCAAAAACTGTTTTTT. It encodes CASSRALVVGQKLFF.

The gene calls are TRBV5-8 and TRBJ1-1; 7 nucleotides match TRBD1. Per germline, CDR1 SGHTS and CDR2 YDEGEE. The V and J ends lost 6 bases and 1 base, in that order; junction bases with no gene match: 3. The CDR3 totals 13 residues. In DNA, the CDR3 is TGTGCCAGCACCCGGGACAGGAACACTGAAGCTTTCTTT. It codes for CASTRDRNTEAFF. Full variable domain (remainder filled in from reference TRBV5-8 and TRBJ1-1): EAGVTQSPTHLIKTRGQQATLRCSPISGHTSVYWYQQALGLGLQFLLWYDEGEERNRGNFPPRFSGRQFPNYSSELNVNALELEDSALYLCASTRDRNTEAFFGQGTRLTVV.

The chain carries TRBV6-5 and TRBJ1-1, with D possibly being TRBD1 (5 bases). The V and J ends lost 6 bases and 3 bases respectively, with 8 bases between them. Germline loops: CDR1 MNHEY, CDR2 SVGAGI. This CDR3 has 12 residues. DNA for the CDR3: TGTGCCAGCAGGGGGCGGTACACTGAAGCTTTCTTT. This gives the protein CASRGRYTEAFF.

This clone was seen a few times. The CDR3: CASTPGQTNTEAFF. CDR3 in DNA: TGTGCCAGCACCCCGGGACAGACCAACACTGAAGCTTTCTTT. V is TRBV6-4 and J is TRBJ1-1; 7 bases map to TRBD1. The V gene end was trimmed by 7 bases and the J gene end by 2 bases; junction bases not matched to a gene: 7. From germline, CDR1 is MRHNA and CDR2 SNTAGT. This CDR3 has 14 amino acids.

The chain employs TRBV27 and TRBJ2-3; 11 bases are shared with TRBD2. The germline V gene encodes CDR1 MNHEY and CDR2 SMNVEV (reference sequence). V gave up 2 bases and J gave up 4 bases; unmatched junction bases: 17. The CDR3 contains 20 residues. The CDR3 reads CASSLRLAEVGTSGADTQYF. As DNA, the CDR3 is TGTGCCAGCAGTTTACGACTAGCGGAGGTGGGGACTAGCGGAGCAGATACGCAGTATTTT.

This clone has only a few counts. This chain uses TRBV5-1 with TRBJ1-2, with 8 bases that match TRBD1. The CDR3 is 16 residues long. Trimming cost V 3 bases and J 0 bases; bases outside gene matches: 7. The germline gives CDR1 SGHRS, CDR2 YFSETQ. The CDR3 coding sequence is TGCGCCAGCAGCTCCAAACCACAGGGGGCTAACTATGGCTACACCTTC. This encodes CASSSKPQGANYGYTF.

The chain is built from TRBV14 and TRBJ2-3; no clear D. CDR1 and CDR2 (germline): SGHDN, FVKESK. This CDR3 is built from 14 residues. V dropped 1 base and J dropped 2 bases, with 7 bases sitting between them. The CDR3 sequence is CASSQGYSTDTQYF. The CDR3 DNA sequence: TGTGCCAGCAGCCAAGGTTATTCCACAGATACGCAGTATTTT.

The chain joins TRBV19 to TRBJ1-2; maybe TRBD1 (6 bases). Germline CDR1 is LNHDA and CDR2 is SQIVND (reference sequence). Trimming took 3 bases from V and 4 from J, leaving 9 bases between them. The CDR3 is 13 residues long. The CDR3 DNA follows: TGTGCCAGTAGTATGAGGGGGTTCTATGGCTACACCTTC. As protein: CASSMRGFYGYTF. Variable domain in full (rest from reference TRBV19 and TRBJ1-2): DGGITQSPKYLFRKEGQNVTLSCEQNLNHDAMYWYRQDPGQGLRLIYYSQIVNDFQKGDIAEGYSVSREKKESFPLTVTSAQKNPTAFYLCASSMRGFYGYTFGSGTRLTVV.

The chain couples TRBV28 to TRBJ2-7, with TRBD1 matching over 7 bases. Germline CDR1 and CDR2: MDHEN and SYDVKM. V shed 6 bases, J shed 0 bases, and the junction held 14 bases outside the gene matches. This CDR3 region has 17 residues. The CDR3 region is CASSRGGVQGSSYEQYF. DNA of the CDR3: TGTGCCAGCAGCCGAGGGGGCGTTCAGGGTAGCTCCTACGAGCAGTACTTC.